These 14 T cell receptor beta chains originate from one sample sequenced in a study of OX40 agonist ivuxolimab in advanced cancers. The library was prepared using the immunoSEQ multiplex PCR assay. Sourced from immuneACCESS, this table was stored by TCRdb with only in-frame sequences that have V and J called. A share of the clones is absent; for the studies checked, an unresolved V gene accounts for under half, and the remainder has no known explanation. The sample records tens of thousands of clones, approximately 90% of which are singletons. The top ten constitute roughly 0.29% of the sample. The sequencing used CD4+ or CD8+ T cells sorted from blood, collected in a trial of the OX40 agonist ivuxolimab. These TCRs come from an adult with an advanced solid tumor such as melanoma, head and neck, liver or kidney cancer.

The J gene is TRBJ2-3, the V gene TRBV5-1, with 8 bases lining up with TRBD2. The CDR3 sequence is 15 residues long. The junction had 15 bases not matched to a gene; V was cut back by 1 base and J by 14 bases. The germline V gene encodes CDR1 SGHRS and CDR2 YFSETQ. The CDR3 reads CASSLIVGGSGGPYF. CDR3 DNA sequence: TGCGCCAGCAGCTTGATTGTTGGTGGGAGCGGGGGCCCGTATTTT.

The chain links TRBV2 to TRBJ2-3, with 9 positions matching TRBD2. The CDR3 contains 15 residues. Germline loops: CDR1 SNHLY, CDR2 FYNNEI. The V gene end was trimmed by 5 bases and the J gene end by 4 bases; junction bases not matched to a gene: 7. CDR3 region: CASSSPAGGADTQYF. The CDR3 nucleotides read TGTGCCAGCAGTTCCCCAGCGGGAGGTGCAGATACGCAGTATTTT.

This chain links TRBV7-9 with TRBJ1-2, with a weak D call TRBD1 (5 bases). The germline V gene encodes CDR1 SEHNR and CDR2 FQNEAQ (reference sequence). V lost 2 bases and J lost 5, with 21 bases in between. CDR3 size: 17 residues. CDR3 nucleotides: TGTGCCAGCAGCTTATTTGGGGCAGCCCTTTCGGAATATGGCTACACCTTC. It codes for CASSLFGAALSEYGYTF.

The chain uses TRBV7-3 and TRBJ2-7, with 8 positions matching TRBD1. The CDR3 covers 15 residues. Germline CDR1 is SGHTA and CDR2 is FQGTGA. Trimming cost V 5 bases and J 2 bases; bases outside gene matches: 8. CDR3 sequence: CASSVRQGTPYEQYF. For the CDR3, the DNA is TGTGCCAGCAGCGTCCGACAGGGGACACCCTACGAGCAGTACTTC.

The rearrangement uses TRBV19 and TRBJ2-3; a weak D match, TRBD2 (6 bases). This CDR3 has 15 amino acids. CDR1 is LNHDA, CDR2 SQIVND, per germline (reference sequence). The V and J ends lost 4 bases and 0 bases respectively, with 11 bases between them. The CDR3 here is CASSRDSASTDTQYF. The CDR3 DNA sequence: TGTGCCAGTAGTAGGGACTCAGCTAGCACAGATACGCAGTATTTT.

The chain links TRBV11-1 to TRBJ2-1; no reliable D call. V was pared by 5 bases and J by 0 bases, with 14 bases between. This CDR3 is built from 16 residues. CDR1 and CDR2 (germline): SGHAT, FQDESV (reference sequence). Here the CDR3 reads CASSPPRFSSYNEQFF. CDR3 DNA sequence: TGTGCCAGCAGCCCACCTCGTTTCAGCTCCTACAATGAGCAGTTCTTC.

This sequence joins TRBV18 and TRBJ1-5, with D hard to call. The V gene lost 3 bases and the J gene lost 0 bases, with 6 bases spanning the gap. This CDR3 is built from 14 residues. The germline V gene encodes CDR1 KGHSH and CDR2 LQKENI. CDR3 amino acids: CASSPENSNQPQHF. The CDR3 nucleotides are TGTGCCAGCTCACCCGAAAATAGCAATCAGCCCCAGCATTTT.

V is TRBV12-1 and J is TRBJ2-3. TRBV12-1 constitutes a pseudogene. The CDR3 extends over 14 amino acids. The chain's CDR3 is CASSFIHGTDTQYF. CDR3 DNA sequence: TGTGCCAGCAGCTTTATACATGGAACAGATACGCAGTATTTT.

About this clone itself: The junction and the germline gene differ at one end; a read error may be behind it. This sequence joins TRBV7-9 and TRBJ1-2; D gene uncertain. The CDR3 has 13 residues. Germline V gene lookup returns CDR1 SEHNR and CDR2 FQNEAQ (reference sequence). The CDR3 coding sequence is TGTGCCAGCACCTTAATATCGGGTAGTGGCTACACCTTC. Encoded protein: CASTLISGSGYTF.

The chain has TRBV6-5 and TRBJ2-7; maybe TRBD2 (6 bases). CDR3 length: 15 amino acids. Germline values: CDR1 MNHEY, CDR2 SVGAGI. Between the trimmed V and J ends, which lost 2 bases and 5 bases, there was a span of 16 bases. The CDR3 spells CASSYPRGRRNEQYF. CDR3 sequence (DNA): TGTGCCAGCAGTTACCCCCGTGGGAGGCGGAACGAGCAGTACTTC.

V and J are TRBV5-1 and TRBJ1-6, with 7 positions matching TRBD1. The CDR3 runs 15 residues. V dropped 6 bases and J dropped 4; count of bases not matched to a gene: 7. The germline V gene encodes CDR1 SGHRS and CDR2 YFSETQ. Here the CDR3 reads CASKGQLDYNSPLHF. The CDR3 bases are TGCGCCAGCAAGGGACAGCTGGATTATAATTCACCCCTCCACTTT.

The chain has TRBV7-9 and TRBJ1-4; D is uncertain. The V and J ends lost 0 bases and 8 bases respectively, with 13 bases between them. Germline lookup yields CDR1 SEHNR and CDR2 FQNEAQ (reference sequence). This CDR3 comprises 15 residues. This chain's CDR3 is CASSLAFEGLEKLFF. The CDR3 coding sequence is TGTGCCAGCAGCTTAGCGTTCGAGGGTTTGGAAAAACTGTTTTTT. The variable domain in full, with the rest retrieved from reference TRBV7-9 and TRBJ1-4, is DTGVSQNPRHKITKRGQNVTFRCDPISEHNRLYWYRQTLGQGPEFLTYFQNEAQLEKSRLLSDRFSAERPKGSFSTLEIQRTEQGDSAMYLCASSLAFEGLEKLFFGSGTQLSVL.

The chain is built from TRBV10-2 and TRBJ1-2; 10 bases fit TRBD1. The J segment lost 5 bases and the V segment lost 6 bases, leaving 6 bases of the junction unmatched. Looked up from germline, CDR1 is WSHSY and CDR2 is SAAADI. The CDR3 runs to 14 residues. Written as DNA, the CDR3 is TGCGCCAGCAGACCGGGACAGGGGAATTATGGCTACACCTTC. It is translated as CASRPGQGNYGYTF.

V usage is TRBV15 and J usage is TRBJ2-5; D possibly corresponds to TRBD1 (6 bases). Trimming cost V 6 bases and J 0 bases, with 11 bases left between them. Germline V gene lookup returns CDR1 LNHNV and CDR2 YYDKDF (reference sequence). The CDR3 sequence is 14 residues long. The CDR3: CATSRDTHQETQYF. For the CDR3, the DNA is TGTGCCACCAGTCGGGACACACACCAAGAGACCCAGTACTTC. The full variable domain, completed using reference TRBV15 and TRBJ2-5, is DAMVIQNPRYQVTQFGKPVTLSCSQTLNHNVMYWYQQKSSQAPKLLFHYYDKDFNNEADTPDNFQSRRPNTSFCFLDIRSPGLGDTAMYLCATSRDTHQETQYFGPGTRLLVL.